This T cell receptor beta chain was documented in a study of T cells in Graves' hyperthyroidism and ophthalmopathy. V was clipped by 4 bases and J by 6 bases, with 22 bases between them. This CDR3 comprises 16 residues. Germline loops: CDR1 SGHRS, CDR2 YFSETQ. General observations from the study: A model of 13 V-J pairs discriminated ophthalmopathy from stable hyperthyroidism. Most thyroid clonotypes with frequency above 0.001 were detected in blood.

Of note for this clonotype: The antigen is unknown.

RNA transcripts provided the source from which TCR beta CDR3 regions were amplified. TCR CDR3 regions were first amplified by RT-PCR with HTBI primers. TCRdb ran MiXCR on the multiplex PCR reads and lists one entry per CDR3 protein. Here the sample spans roughly 570,000 distinct CDR3 sequences, roughly 50% being singletons. The TCR comes from an adult woman with Graves' disease, either hyperthyroidism or ophthalmopathy (not recorded which). Sequenced input: peripheral blood or thyroid tissue (not recorded which). The V call is TRBV5-1, the J call TRBJ1-1, with a tentative D call TRBD1 (6 bases). The CDR3 protein is CASSPSLDRPGAEAFF. The CDR3 DNA reads as TGCGCCAGCAGCCCGTCTCTGGACAGACCGGGGGCTGAAGCTTTCTTT.